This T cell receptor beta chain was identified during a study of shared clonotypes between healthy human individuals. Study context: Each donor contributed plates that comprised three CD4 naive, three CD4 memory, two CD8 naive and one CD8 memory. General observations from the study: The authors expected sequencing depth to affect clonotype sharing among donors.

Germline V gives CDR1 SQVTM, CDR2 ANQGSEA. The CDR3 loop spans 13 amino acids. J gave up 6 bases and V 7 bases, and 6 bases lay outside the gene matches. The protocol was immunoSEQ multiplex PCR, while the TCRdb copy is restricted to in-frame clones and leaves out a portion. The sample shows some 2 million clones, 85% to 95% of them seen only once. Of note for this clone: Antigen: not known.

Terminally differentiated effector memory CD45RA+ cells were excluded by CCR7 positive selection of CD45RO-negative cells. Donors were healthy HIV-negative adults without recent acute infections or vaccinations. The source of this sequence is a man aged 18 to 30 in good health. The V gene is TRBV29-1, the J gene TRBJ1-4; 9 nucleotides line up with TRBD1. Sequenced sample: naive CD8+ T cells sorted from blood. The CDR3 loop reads CSGWTGADEKLFF. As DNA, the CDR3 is TGCAGCGGGTGGACAGGGGCAGATGAAAAACTGTTTTTT.